This record looks at one TCR beta chain sequence and its context. This sample is drawn from a study of T cell changes during pregnancy in multiple sclerosis. This table comes from immunoSEQ multiplex PCR, and its TCRdb copy is limited to in-frame clones, with some not included. The top ten clones hold 1.5% of a sample with 90,000 to 130,000 clones, roughly nine tenths of them seen once. The CDR3 is made up of 13 amino acids. The V segment lost 9 bases and the J segment 5 bases; nucleotides outside the gene matches: 9. CDR1 and CDR2 from the germline V gene are LNHDA and SQIVND (reference sequence). The rearrangement links TRBV19 to TRBJ1-1, with TRBD1 matching 7 bases. The specimen comprised peripheral blood, sampled in the third trimester of pregnancy. This TCR derives from a female donor with multiple sclerosis, enrolled in a pregnancy study. Here the CDR3 DNA reads TGTGCCAGCCGTACAGGGACAGTGACTGAAGCTTTCTTT. This codes for CASRTGTVTEAFF.